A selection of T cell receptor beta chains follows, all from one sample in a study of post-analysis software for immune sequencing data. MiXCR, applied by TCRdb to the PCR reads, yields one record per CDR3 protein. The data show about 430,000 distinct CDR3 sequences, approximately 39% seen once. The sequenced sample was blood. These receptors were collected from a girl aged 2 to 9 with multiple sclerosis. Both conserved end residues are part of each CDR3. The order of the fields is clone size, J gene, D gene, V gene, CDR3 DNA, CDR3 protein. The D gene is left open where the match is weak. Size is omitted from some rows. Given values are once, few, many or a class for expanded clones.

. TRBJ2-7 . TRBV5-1 TGCGCCAGCAGCATCCAGACCGCGACCTACGAGCAGTACTTC CASSIQTATYEQYF
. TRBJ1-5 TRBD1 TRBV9 TGTGCCAGCAGCGTAGGGGACAGCTATCAGCCCCAGCATTTT CASSVGDSYQPQHF
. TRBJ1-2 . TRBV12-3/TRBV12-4 TGTGCCAGCAACACAGGGAACTATGGCTACACCTTC CASNTGNYGYTF
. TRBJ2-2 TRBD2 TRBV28 TGTGCCAGCAGGGGACTAGCGGGACCCTCGGGGACCGGGGAGCTGTTTTTT CASRGLAGPSGTGELFF
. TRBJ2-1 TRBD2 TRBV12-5 TGTGCTAGTGGTTTACTAGCGGGGGGGATATTGGCCTCCTACAATGAGCAGTTCTTC CASGLLAGGILASYNEQFF
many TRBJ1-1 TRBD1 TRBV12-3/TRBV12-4 TGTGCCAGCAAACCACAGCGAGGGGACAGTGAAGCTTTCTTT CASKPQRGDSEAFF
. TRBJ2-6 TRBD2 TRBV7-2 TGTGCCAGCAGCTTAAAGGCTAGCGGGGGGGCTGGGGCCAACGTCCTGACTTTC CASSLKASGGAGANVLTF
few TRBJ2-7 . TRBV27 TGTGCCAGCAGTCCTCGCCGCTATAACTACGAGCAGTACTTC CASSPRRYNYEQYF
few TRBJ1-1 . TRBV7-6 TGTGCCAGCAGCGTCCTCATCGCGGGTAACACTGAAGCTTTCTTT CASSVLIAGNTEAFF
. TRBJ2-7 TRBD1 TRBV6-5 TGTGCCAGCAGTTACCCACAGGGGAACGAGCAGTACTTC CASSYPQGNEQYF
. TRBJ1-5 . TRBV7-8 TGTGCCAGCAGCTTACAGGGCCTTGAGCGGAATCAGCCCCAGCATTTT CASSLQGLERNQPQHF
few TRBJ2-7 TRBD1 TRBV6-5 TGTGCCAGCAGTTGGACAGGGACCTACGAGCAGTACTTC CASSWTGTYEQYF
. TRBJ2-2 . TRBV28 TGTGCCAGCCGGGAACCAAACACCGGGGAGCTGTTTTTT CASREPNTGELFF
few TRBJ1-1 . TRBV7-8 TGTGCCAGCAGCCCAATCCCAGGGAAGCCCACTGAAGCTTTCTTT CASSPIPGKPTEAFF
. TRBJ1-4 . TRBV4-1 TGCGCCAGCAGCCAAGATGCGCCGGGGGTAGAAAAACTGTTTTTT CASSQDAPGVEKLFF
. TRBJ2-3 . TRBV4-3 TGCGCCAGCAGCCAAGATAGGCGGGATACGCAGTATTTT CASSQDRRDTQYF
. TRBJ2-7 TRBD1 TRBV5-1 TGCGCCAGCAGCTCCGCGGGTAGGACAGGCGACGAGCAGTACTTC CASSSAGRTGDEQYF
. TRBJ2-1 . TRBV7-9 TGTGCCAGCAGTCCTGACCACAATGAGCAGTTCTTC CASSPDHNEQFF
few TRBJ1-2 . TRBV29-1 TGCAGCGGAGCGGGCTCTGAGGGCTACACCTTC CSGAGSEGYTF
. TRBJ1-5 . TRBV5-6 TGTGCCAGCAGCTCCACAGGGTTCTGGGATCAGCCCCAGCATTTT CASSSTGFWDQPQHF